This T cell receptor (beta chain) was observed in a study of blood T cells in healthy people across ages (dated by TCRdb to between 2014 and 2017). General notes on the study: Template switching captured roughly one uniquely barcoded TCR beta cDNA molecule per two T cells in model experiments. Using deep sequencing normalized with unique cDNA molecular identifiers, the study measured how TCR beta repertoire diversity changes with age. Four age groups were formed from the donors: young (average approximately 15 years), middle-aged (just under 40), aged (about 62) and long-lived (less than 85). To avoid experimental bias, donors of different ages were randomly spread across the sequencing lanes. The study analyzed two additional independent replicas of 1 million unique cDNA reads from the same blood draw for two donors, one aged 18 to 30 and one aged 80 or older.

The donors were a few dozen Caucasian individuals from Russia, aged roughly 6 to 100 years, who were systemically healthy. Each donor gave ten milliliters of peripheral blood, drawn into EDTA-treated Vacutainer tubes. Ficoll-Paque density-gradient centrifugation was used to isolate PBMCs, with at least 6.5 million per sample. Trizol reagent was used to extract total RNA from the PBMCs, yielding at least 5.5 micrograms per sample. For every donor, flow cytometry on a PBMC aliquot measured the percentage of naive CD45RAhigh/CD27high T cells. Overall study outcomes, separate from this receptor: Observed TCR beta diversity per million T cells fell roughly linearly with age, and a significant reduction was already apparent by age about 36. Compared with the aged group, the long-lived group had more naive CD4+ T cells, fewer expanded clones and increased TCR diversity, suggesting age selection. Estimates of total diversity based on one million sequenced T cells were considered lower bounds and underestimates. Donor CMV infection status was unknown, potentially confounding age-related changes in expanded clonotypes. Since profiling was done on bulk unsorted PBMCs, naive and antigen-experienced compartments could not be conclusively compared. Observed TCR beta diversity correlated strongly with the percentage of naive T cells measured by flow cytometry.

Comments on this clonotype: The clone's antigen remains unknown. The input lacks base qualities; no much larger clone sits a single base away.

Library construction relied on 5' RACE. TCRdb lists the instrument as Illumina HiSeq 2500. The second PCR ran for roughly 7 to 11 cycles and used a J-beta primer mix along with a sample-barcoded 5' primer. A unique molecular identifier was introduced onto each TCR beta cDNA molecule by a template-switch 5' adaptor carrying 12 random nucleotides. At least 3 million CDR3-containing paired-end reads were obtained from each sample. The Mint cDNA synthesis kit, primed by a TRBC-specific oligonucleotide, was used to synthesize first-strand cDNA from all RNA. Following uracil-DNA glycosylase treatment, all cDNA underwent a first 18-cycle PCR with the universal primers M1SS and BC2_uni_R. The original pipeline was this. For normalization, 1 million high-quality reads, each with a distinct molecular identifier, were randomly selected from each sample. Instead of being binned into consensus sequences, reads that shared molecular identifiers were thrown out. MiTCR, set to a Q25 quality threshold and the strictest error-elimination algorithm, was used for CDR3 identification, clonotype clustering and error correction. A nonparametric unseen species model with Euler transformation was used to estimate a lower bound on total TCR beta diversity. TCRdb handled the public reads itself, with Q25 trimming in fastp and clone calling in MiXCR, and kept productive beta chains. All rows with the same CDR3 protein become a single entry with the most common DNA and genes. The V and J calls were determined by TCRdb, not by the authors. This sample is represented by 650,000 to 800,000 distinct CDR3 sequences; approximately 52% of them were singletons. 13% of the sample goes to the ten largest clones.

Sequences MNHEY (CDR1) and SVGAGI (CDR2) are obtained from the germline V gene. Measured from the cysteine to the phenylalanine, the CDR3 is 18 residues long. The read is trimmed to its CDR3 DNA, 54 bases read in frame from base 1. V and J lose 0 bases and 0 bases, and a span of 15 bases separates them. The sequence joins TRBV6-5 to TRBJ1-3, with a tentative D gene TRBD1 over 6 matching bases. The clonotype was recovered from a woman of 80 years or more in good health. Input material: blood. The DNA sequence reads TGTGCCAGCAGTTACTCGAATAGGGGGACCAGCTCTGGAAACACCATATATTTT. It translates as CASSYSNRGTSSGNTIYF.